These 10 T cell receptor beta chains share one sample of origin, sequenced in a study of molecular identifiers for immune sequencing clone quantification. MiXCR, applied by TCRdb to the PCR reads, yields one record per CDR3 protein. The sample lists 460,000 or so distinct CDR3 sequences; about a fifth were seen once. Sequencing used naive CD8+ T cells from blood, with Jurkat cell RNA spiked in. Subset described: FACS-sorted CD8+CD4-CCR7+CD45RA+ naive T cells. These receptors were taken from a human donor in good health. Some libraries in this study had Jurkat cell RNA spiked in.

J is TRBJ2-1 and V is TRBV25-1, with unresolved D. The V gene's germline CDR1 is MGHDK and CDR2 SYGVNS. The CDR3 covers 14 residues. The V and J ends lost 1 base and 7 bases respectively, with 11 bases between them. The chain's CDR3 is CASSEFGRANEQFF. The CDR3 DNA reads as TGTGCCAGCAGTGAATTCGGTAGGGCTAATGAGCAGTTCTTC.

This clonotype was detected a few times. The chain couples TRBV19 to TRBJ2-3; 15 nucleotides align to TRBD2. CDR1 is LNHDA and CDR2 is SQIVND in the germline V gene (reference sequence). After removal of 3 bases from V and 6 bases from J, the junction contained 4 bases not matched to a gene. The CDR3 loop spans 16 amino acids. In nucleotides, the CDR3 is TGTGCCAGTAGTATTGGACTAGCGGGAGGGGAGGATACGCAGTATTTT. The encoded protein is CASSIGLAGGEDTQYF.

The chain carries TRBV6-2 or TRBV6-3 and TRBJ2-3, with D possibly matching TRBD1 (6 bases). This CDR3 contains 16 residues. The V gene's germline CDR1 is MNHEY and CDR2 SVGEGT. V was pared by 5 bases and J by 2 bases, with 17 bases between. The CDR3 reads CASSRWDTTLTDTQYF. In DNA form, the CDR3 reads TGTGCCAGCAGTAGATGGGACACGACTCTCACAGATACGCAGTATTTT.

This clonotype turned up a few times. V gene TRBV7-9 combines with J gene TRBJ2-4; D could derive from TRBD1 or TRBD2 (6 bases each). Germline CDR1 SEHNR, CDR2 FQNEAQ (reference sequence). This CDR3 is 17 amino acids long. The V and J ends lost 4 bases and 7 bases respectively, with 23 bases between them. CDR3 protein: CASSYDTATGGLNIQYF. The CDR3 DNA reads as TGTGCCAGCAGCTACGACACAGCGACAGGAGGGTTGAACATTCAGTACTTC.

Comment on this clonotype: This may arise from a read error, as a much more abundant clone is one base away. J is TRBJ2-7 and V is TRBV27; weak D call: TRBD2 (5 bases). The CDR3 extends over 16 amino acids. Deletions cut 4 bases from V and 0 bases from J, with 16 bases between. In germline, CDR1 is MNHEY, CDR2 SMNVEV (reference sequence). The CDR3 DNA reads as TGTGCCAGCAGTTCCCGCGGGCGCTTGTGCTCCTACGAGCAGTACTTC. Translated: CASSSRGRLCSYEQYF.

The CDR3 DNA is TGTGCCAGCAGCTCCCGGGGGGTCACCTACGAGCAGTACTTC. Translation: CASSSRGVTYEQYF. J is TRBJ2-7 and V is TRBV13; 7 nucleotides agree with TRBD2. Germline V gives CDR1 PRHDT, CDR2 FYEKMQ (reference sequence). The CDR3 loop spans 14 amino acids. Unmatched junction bases numbered 5, after V lost 4 bases and J lost 2 bases.

This clonotype was picked up a small number of times. This sequence joins TRBV19 and TRBJ2-7; D may match TRBD1 or TRBD2 (5 bases each). CDR1 and CDR2 from the germline V gene are LNHDA and SQIVND (reference sequence). V was clipped by 1 base and J by 6 bases, with 13 bases between them. The CDR3 sequence is 14 residues long. The CDR3 sequence is CASSIGSRGSEQYF. The DNA for the CDR3 is TGTGCCAGTAGTATAGGCAGCCGGGGCTCCGAGCAGTACTTC. The variable domain in full, with the rest retrieved from reference TRBV19 and TRBJ2-7, is DGGITQSPKYLFRKEGQNVTLSCEQNLNHDAMYWYRQDPGQGLRLIYYSQIVNDFQKGDIAEGYSVSREKKESFPLTVTSAQKNPTAFYLCASSIGSRGSEQYFGPGTRLTVT.

This clonotype was counted many times. This chain connects TRBV6-5 to TRBJ2-7; D is possibly TRBD1 (5 bases). V was pared by 7 bases and J by 5 bases, with 24 bases between. Germline-derived CDR1 and CDR2 are MNHEY and SVGAGI. The CDR3 is 16 amino acids. The CDR3: CASTPSWGPEADEQYF. The CDR3 nucleotides are TGTGCCAGCACTCCCAGCTGGGGCCCCGAGGCAGACGAGCAGTACTTC.

In its sample, this clonotype was seen many times. DNA for the CDR3: TGTGCCAGCAGTTACTTTTCGGCGGGGACCTACGAGCAGTACTTC. It specifies CASSYFSAGTYEQYF. This sequence joins TRBV6-5 and TRBJ2-7, with D possibly being TRBD2 (6 bases). This CDR3 has 15 residues. The germline V gene encodes CDR1 MNHEY and CDR2 SVGAGI. V shed 1 base and J shed 2 bases, with 12 bases lying between them.

This clonotype was recorded a few times. This chain links TRBV10-2 with TRBJ2-3, with 7 bases that match TRBD2. The trim removed 7 bases at V and 2 bases at J, leaving 6 bases unmatched. The CDR3 is 14 amino acids. Per the germline V gene, CDR1 is WSHSY and CDR2 is SAAADI. CDR3 protein: CASIRDYPTDTQYF. The CDR3 DNA follows: TGCGCCAGCATTCGGGACTACCCCACAGATACGCAGTATTTT.